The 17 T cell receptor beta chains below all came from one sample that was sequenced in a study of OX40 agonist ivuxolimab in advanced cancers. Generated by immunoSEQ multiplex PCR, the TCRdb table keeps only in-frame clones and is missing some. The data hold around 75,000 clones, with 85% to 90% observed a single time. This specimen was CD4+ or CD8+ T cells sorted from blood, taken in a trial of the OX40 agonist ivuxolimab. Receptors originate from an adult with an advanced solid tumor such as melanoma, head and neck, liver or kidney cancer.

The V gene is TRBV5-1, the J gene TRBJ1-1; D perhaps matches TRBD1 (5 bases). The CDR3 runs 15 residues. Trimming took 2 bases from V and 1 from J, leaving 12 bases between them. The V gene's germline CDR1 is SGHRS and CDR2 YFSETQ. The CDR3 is CASSLLLTGNTEAFF. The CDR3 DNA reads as TGCGCCAGCAGCTTACTTCTTACAGGGAACACTGAAGCTTTCTTT.

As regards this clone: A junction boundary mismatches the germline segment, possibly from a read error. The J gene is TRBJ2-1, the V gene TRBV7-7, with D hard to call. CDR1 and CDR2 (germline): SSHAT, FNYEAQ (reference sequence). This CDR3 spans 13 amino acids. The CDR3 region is CASSLDQNNEQFF. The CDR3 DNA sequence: TGTGCTAGCAGCTTAGATCAGAACAATGAGCAGTTCTTC.

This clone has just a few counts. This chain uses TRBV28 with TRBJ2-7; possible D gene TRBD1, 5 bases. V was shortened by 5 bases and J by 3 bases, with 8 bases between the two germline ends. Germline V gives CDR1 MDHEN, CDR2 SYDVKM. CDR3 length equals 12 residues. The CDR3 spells CASSKTGYEQYF. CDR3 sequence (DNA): TGTGCCAGCAGTAAAACAGGCTACGAGCAGTACTTC.

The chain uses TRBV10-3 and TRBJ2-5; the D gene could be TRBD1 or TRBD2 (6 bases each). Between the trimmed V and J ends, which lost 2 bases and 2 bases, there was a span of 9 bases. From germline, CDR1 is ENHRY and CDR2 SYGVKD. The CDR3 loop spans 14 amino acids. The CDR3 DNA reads TGTGCCATCAGTGAGAGGGGGAGGCAAGAGACCCAGTACTTC. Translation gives CAISERGRQETQYF.

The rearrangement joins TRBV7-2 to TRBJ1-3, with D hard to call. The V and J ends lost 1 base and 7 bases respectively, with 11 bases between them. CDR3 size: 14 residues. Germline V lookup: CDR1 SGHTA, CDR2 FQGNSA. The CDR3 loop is CASSLGGRVNTIYF. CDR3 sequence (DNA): TGTGCCAGCAGCTTAGGTGGCAGAGTCAACACCATATATTTT.

CDR3 sequence: CASSSLAGASYNEQFF. Here the CDR3 DNA reads TGTGCCAGCAGCTCTCTGGCGGGAGCCTCCTACAATGAGCAGTTCTTC. The chain combines TRBV11-2 with TRBJ2-1; 7 nucleotides align to TRBD2. With 4 bases clipped from V and 0 bases from J, the junction kept 6 bases outside the gene matches. The CDR3 is 16 amino acids. Germline values: CDR1 SGHAT, CDR2 FQNNGV.

The CDR3 here is CASSRLTGDETQYF. The CDR3 bases are TGTGCCAGCAGTCGTTTGACAGGGGACGAGACCCAGTACTTC. V and J are TRBV6-6 and TRBJ2-5, with 8 nucleotides matching TRBD1. The CDR3 runs 14 residues. CDR1 is MNHNY and CDR2 is SVGAGI in the germline V gene (reference sequence). With 5 bases clipped from V and 5 bases from J, the junction kept 7 bases outside the gene matches.

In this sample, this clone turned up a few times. Here the CDR3 reads CAITRAGMDTEAFF. DNA of the CDR3: TGTGCCATCACCAGGGCTGGGATGGACACTGAAGCTTTCTTT. This rearrangement joins TRBV10-3 to TRBJ1-1, with D possibly being TRBD1 (5 bases). CDR3 size: 14 residues. CDR1 and CDR2 from the germline V gene are ENHRY and SYGVKD. With 7 bases removed from V and 3 bases from J, the gap between germline ends came to 15 bases.

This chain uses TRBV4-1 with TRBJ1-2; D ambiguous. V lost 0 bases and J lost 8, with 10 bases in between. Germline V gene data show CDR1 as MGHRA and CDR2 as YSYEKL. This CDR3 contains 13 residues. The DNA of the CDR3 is TGCGCCAGCAGCCAAGAACAAGGAAGGGGCTACACCTTC. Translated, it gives CASSQEQGRGYTF.

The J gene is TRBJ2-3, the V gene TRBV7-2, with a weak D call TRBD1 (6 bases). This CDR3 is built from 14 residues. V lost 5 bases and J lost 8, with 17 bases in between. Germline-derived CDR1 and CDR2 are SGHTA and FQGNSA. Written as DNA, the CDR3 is TGTGCCAGCAGCGACAGGAACCCTCTAGGTACGCAGTATTTT. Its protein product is CASSDRNPLGTQYF. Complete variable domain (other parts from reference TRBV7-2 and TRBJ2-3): GAGVSQSPSNKVTEKGKDVELRCDPISGHTALYWYRQSLGQGLEFLIYFQGNSAPDKSGLPSDRFSAERTGGSVSTLTIQRTQQEDSAVYLCASSDRNPLGTQYFGPGTRLTVL.

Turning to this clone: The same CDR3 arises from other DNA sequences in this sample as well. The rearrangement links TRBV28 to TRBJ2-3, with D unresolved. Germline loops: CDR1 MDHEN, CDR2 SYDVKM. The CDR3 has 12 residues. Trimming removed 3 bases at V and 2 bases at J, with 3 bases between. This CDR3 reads CASSFYTDTQYF. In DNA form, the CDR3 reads TGTGCCAGCAGTTTTTACACAGATACGCAGTATTTT.

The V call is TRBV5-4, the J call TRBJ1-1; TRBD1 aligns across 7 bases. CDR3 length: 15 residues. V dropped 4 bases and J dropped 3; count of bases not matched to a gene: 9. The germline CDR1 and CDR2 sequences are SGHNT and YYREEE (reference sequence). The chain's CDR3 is CASSPETGRDTEAFF. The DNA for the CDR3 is TGTGCCAGCAGCCCAGAGACAGGGAGGGACACTGAAGCTTTCTTT.

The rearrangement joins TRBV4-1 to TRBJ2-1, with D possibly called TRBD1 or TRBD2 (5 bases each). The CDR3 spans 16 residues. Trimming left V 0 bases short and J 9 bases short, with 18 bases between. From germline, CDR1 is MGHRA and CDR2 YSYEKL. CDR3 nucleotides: TGCGCCAGCAGCCAAGAGGGGGTAATCCTACTGGGTGAGCAGTTCTTC. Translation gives CASSQEGVILLGEQFF.

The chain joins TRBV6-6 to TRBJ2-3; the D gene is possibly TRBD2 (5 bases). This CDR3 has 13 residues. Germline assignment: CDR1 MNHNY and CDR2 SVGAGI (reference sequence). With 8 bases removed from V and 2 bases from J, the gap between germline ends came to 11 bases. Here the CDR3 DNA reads TGTGCCAGCGAGGACTCAGACACAGATACGCAGTATTTT. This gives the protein CASEDSDTDTQYF.

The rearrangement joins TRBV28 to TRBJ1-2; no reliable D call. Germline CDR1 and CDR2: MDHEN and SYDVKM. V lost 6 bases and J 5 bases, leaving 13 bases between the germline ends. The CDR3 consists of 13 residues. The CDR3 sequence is CASSPGPRYGYTF. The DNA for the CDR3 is TGTGCCAGCAGCCCCGGGCCCCGATATGGCTACACCTTC.

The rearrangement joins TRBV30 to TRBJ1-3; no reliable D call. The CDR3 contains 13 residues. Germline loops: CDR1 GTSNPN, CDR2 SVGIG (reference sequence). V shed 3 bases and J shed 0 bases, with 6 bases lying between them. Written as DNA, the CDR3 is TGTGCCTGGAGGGTAGGCTCTGGAAACACCATATATTTT. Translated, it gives CAWRVGSGNTIYF.

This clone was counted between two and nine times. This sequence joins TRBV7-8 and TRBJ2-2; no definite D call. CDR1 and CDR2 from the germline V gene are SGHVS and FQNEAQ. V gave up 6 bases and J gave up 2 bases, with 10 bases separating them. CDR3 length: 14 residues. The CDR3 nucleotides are TGTGCCAGCAGGTTCGACATTAACACCGGGGAGCTGTTTTTT. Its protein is CASRFDINTGELFF.